This TCR beta chain was observed in a study of graft-versus-host responses after intestinal transplantation. This clone showed up just a few times. Antigen: not known. The V and J ends lost 5 bases and 3 bases respectively, with 13 bases between them. CDR3 size: 14 residues. CDR1 is KGHSH and CDR2 is LQKENI in the germline V gene. Here immunoSEQ multiplex PCR was the method, and the copy in TCRdb shows in-frame clones only, minus some. The data hold around 92,000 clones, with about 82% observed a single time. Study results and limitations: Early HvG declines after transplant were associated with peak circulating GvH clone levels.

The sequence was collected from a human patient who received an intestinal transplant, so some T cells may come from the graft donor. The chain carries TRBV18 and TRBJ1-1, with D perhaps matching TRBD1 (5 bases). The sample here was PBMCs, taken 255 days after intestinal transplant. CDR3 amino acids: CASSAQETYTEAFF. DNA of the CDR3: TGTGCCAGCTCAGCACAGGAGACTTACACTGAAGCTTTCTTT.